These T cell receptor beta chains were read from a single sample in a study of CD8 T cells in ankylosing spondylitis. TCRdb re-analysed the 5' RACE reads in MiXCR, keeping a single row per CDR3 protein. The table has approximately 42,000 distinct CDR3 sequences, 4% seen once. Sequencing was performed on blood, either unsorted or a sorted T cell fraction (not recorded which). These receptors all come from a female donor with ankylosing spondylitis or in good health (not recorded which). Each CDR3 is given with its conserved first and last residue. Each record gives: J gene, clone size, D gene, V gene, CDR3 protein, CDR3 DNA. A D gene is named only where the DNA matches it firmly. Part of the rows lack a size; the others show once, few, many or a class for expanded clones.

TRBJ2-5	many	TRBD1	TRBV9	CASSVGNRWGQLRLNQETQYF	TGTGCCAGCAGCGTAGGTAACCGGTGGGGACAGCTACGACTGAATCAAGAGACCCAGTACTTC
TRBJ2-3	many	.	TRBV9	CASSVTGSADTQYF	TGTGCCAGCAGCGTAACAGGGAGCGCAGATACGCAGTATTTT
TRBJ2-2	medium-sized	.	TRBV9	CASSVAGEGMPGELFF	TGTGCCAGCAGCGTAGCAGGGGAGGGCATGCCGGGGGAGCTGTTTTTT
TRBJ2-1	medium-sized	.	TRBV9	CASSAPLGGGGDEQFF	TGTGCCAGCAGCGCGCCTTTAGGGGGGGGTGGCGATGAGCAGTTCTTC
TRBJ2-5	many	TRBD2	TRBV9	CASSVGLSGGETQYF	TGTGCCAGCAGCGTAGGTCTAAGCGGGGGAGAGACCCAGTACTTC
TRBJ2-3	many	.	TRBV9	CASSVVSVSGDTQYF	TGTGCCAGCAGCGTAGTTAGCGTTTCCGGAGATACGCAGTATTTT
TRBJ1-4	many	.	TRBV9	CASSPTGTPATNEKLFF	TGTGCCAGCAGCCCCACAGGGACACCCGCAACTAATGAAAAACTGTTTTTT
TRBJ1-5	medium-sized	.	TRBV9	CASGSRDNQPQHF	TGTGCCAGCGGATCCCGGGACAATCAGCCCCAGCATTTT
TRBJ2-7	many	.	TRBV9	CASSVGPGTVYEQYF	TGTGCCAGCAGCGTAGGGCCCGGAACGGTCTACGAGCAGTACTTC
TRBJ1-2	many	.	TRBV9	CASSVGGGRNYGYTF	TGTGCCAGCAGCGTAGGAGGGGGACGTAACTATGGCTACACCTTC
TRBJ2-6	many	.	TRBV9	CASSVEGGARANVLTF	TGTGCCAGCAGCGTAGAGGGGGGGGCTAGGGCCAACGTCCTGACTTTC
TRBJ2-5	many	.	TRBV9	CASSVAGRALQETQYF	TGTGCCAGCAGCGTAGCTGGGCGGGCGCTCCAAGAGACCCAGTACTTC
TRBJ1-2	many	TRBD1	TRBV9	CASSAGYRGGGYTF	TGTGCCAGCAGCGCCGGATACAGGGGTGGCGGCTACACCTTC
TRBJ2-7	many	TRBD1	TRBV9	CASSKGQGSSYEQYF	TGTGCCAGCAGCAAGGGACAGGGGAGCTCCTACGAGCAGTACTTC
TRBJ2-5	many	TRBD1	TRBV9	CASSPGTVQETQYF	TGTGCCAGCAGCCCAGGGACAGTACAAGAGACCCAGTACTTC
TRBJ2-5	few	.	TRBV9	CASSGSRELETQYF	TGTGCCAGCAGCGGCTCAAGGGAACTAGAGACCCAGTACTTC
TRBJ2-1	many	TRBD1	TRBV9	CASSVRPGGSSYNEQFF	TGTGCCAGCAGCGTCCGTCCAGGGGGCAGTTCCTACAATGAGCAGTTCTTC
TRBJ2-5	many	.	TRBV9	CASSVGVQETQYF	TGTGCCAGCAGCGTAGGAGTCCAAGAGACCCAGTACTTC
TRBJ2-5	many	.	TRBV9	CASSVYSGETQYF	TGTGCCAGCAGCGTATATAGCGGAGAGACCCAGTACTTC
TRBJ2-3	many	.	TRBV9	CASSAQGGTDTQYF	TGTGCCAGCAGCGCCCAAGGGGGCACAGATACGCAGTATTTT
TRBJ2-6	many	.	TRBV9	CASSEGLGAKSGANVLTF	TGTGCCAGCAGCGAAGGCCTGGGGGCGAAATCTGGGGCCAACGTCCTGACTTTC
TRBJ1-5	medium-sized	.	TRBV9	CASSVAGGPNQPQHF	TGTGCCAGCAGCGTAGCCGGTGGCCCCAATCAGCCCCAGCATTTT
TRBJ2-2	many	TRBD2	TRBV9	CASSLLGGATGELFF	TGTGCCAGCAGCCTACTCGGGGGGGCCACCGGGGAGCTGTTTTTT
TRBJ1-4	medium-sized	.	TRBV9	CASSASARPRGDEKLFF	TGTGCCAGCAGCGCCTCCGCACGCCCACGGGGGGATGAAAAACTGTTTTTT
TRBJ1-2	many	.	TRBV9	CASSPEGFSYGYTF	TGTGCCAGCAGCCCAGAGGGGTTTTCCTATGGCTACACCTTC
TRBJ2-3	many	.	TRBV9	CASSPRTDSTDTQYF	TGTGCCAGCAGCCCGAGGACAGACTCCACAGATACGCAGTATTTT
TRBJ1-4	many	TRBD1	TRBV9	CASSKAGGNEKLFF	TGTGCCAGCAGCAAGGCAGGGGGTAATGAAAAACTGTTTTTT
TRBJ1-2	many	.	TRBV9	CASSVEGRPNYGYTF	TGTGCCAGCAGCGTAGAAGGTCGGCCTAACTATGGCTACACCTTC
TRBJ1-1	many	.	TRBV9	CASSVTGGRTEAFF	TGTGCCAGCAGCGTAACTGGGGGGCGGACTGAAGCTTTCTTT
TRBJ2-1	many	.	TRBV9	CASSAATINEQFF	TGTGCCAGCAGCGCGGCGACTATCAATGAGCAGTTCTTC
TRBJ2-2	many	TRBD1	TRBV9	CASSVVGTGATGELFF	TGTGCCAGCAGCGTAGTAGGGACAGGGGCCACCGGGGAGCTGTTTTTT
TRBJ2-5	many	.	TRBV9	CASSVGPSQETQYF	TGTGCCAGCAGCGTAGGTCCCAGCCAAGAGACCCAGTACTTC
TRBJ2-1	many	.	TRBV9	CASSVERNSYNEQFF	TGTGCCAGCAGCGTGGAGAGGAATTCCTACAATGAGCAGTTCTTC
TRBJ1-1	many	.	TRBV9	CASSAHRVSNTEAFF	TGTGCCAGCAGCGCCCACAGGGTTTCGAACACTGAAGCTTTCTTT
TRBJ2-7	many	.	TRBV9	CASSVGGEQYF	TGTGCCAGCAGCGTGGGTGGGGAGCAGTACTTC
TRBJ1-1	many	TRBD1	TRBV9	CASSVGTGGLNTEAFF	TGTGCCAGCAGCGTAGGGACAGGGGGCCTGAACACTGAAGCTTTCTTT
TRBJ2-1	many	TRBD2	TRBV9	CASSPILAGLFNEQFF	TGTGCCAGCAGCCCGATCCTAGCGGGGCTTTTTAATGAGCAGTTCTTC
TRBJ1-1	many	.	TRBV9	CASSVAPVGVLNTEAFF	TGTGCCAGCAGCGTAGCCCCGGTCGGGGTTTTAAACACTGAAGCTTTCTTT
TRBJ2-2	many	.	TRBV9	CASSVVDRPNTGELFF	TGTGCCAGCAGCGTAGTGGATAGGCCCAACACCGGGGAGCTGTTTTTT
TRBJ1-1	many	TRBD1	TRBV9	CASSGYPWDSLNTEAFF	TGTGCCAGCAGCGGGTACCCTTGGGACAGCTTAAACACTGAAGCTTTCTTT
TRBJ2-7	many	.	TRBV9	CASSEGEDPTYEQYF	TGTGCCAGCAGCGAGGGGGAGGATCCGACCTACGAGCAGTACTTC
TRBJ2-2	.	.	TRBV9	CASSGVDSTGELFF	TGTGCCAGCAGCGGGGTTGACTCTACCGGGGAGCTGTTTTTT
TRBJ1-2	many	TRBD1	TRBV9	CASSATGVQSYGYTF	TGTGCCAGCAGCGCTACAGGGGTCCAGAGCTATGGCTACACCTTC
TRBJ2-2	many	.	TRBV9	CASSPQPGRPLIGTGELFF	TGTGCCAGCAGCCCTCAACCTGGGCGCCCTTTGATTGGCACCGGGGAGCTGTTTTTT
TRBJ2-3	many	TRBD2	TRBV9	CASSPRPGLDTDTQYF	TGTGCCAGCAGCCCCCGGCCAGGACTAGACACAGATACGCAGTATTTT
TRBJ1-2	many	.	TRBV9	CASSADSNYGYTF	TGTGCCAGCAGCGCGGACAGTAACTATGGCTACACCTTC